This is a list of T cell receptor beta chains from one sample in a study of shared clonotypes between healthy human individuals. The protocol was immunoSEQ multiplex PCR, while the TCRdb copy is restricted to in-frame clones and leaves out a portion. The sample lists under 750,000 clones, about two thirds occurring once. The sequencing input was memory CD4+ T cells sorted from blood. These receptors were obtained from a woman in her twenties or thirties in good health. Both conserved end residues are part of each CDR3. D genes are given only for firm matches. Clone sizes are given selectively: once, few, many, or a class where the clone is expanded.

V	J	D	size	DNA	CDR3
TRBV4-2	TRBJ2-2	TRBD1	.	TGTGCCAGCAGCACCTTACAGGGGGACACCGGGGAGCTGTTTTTT	CASSTLQGDTGELFF
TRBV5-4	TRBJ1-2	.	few	TGTGCCAGCAGCTCCCCAGGAGGGTATGGCTACACCTTC	CASSSPGGYGYTF
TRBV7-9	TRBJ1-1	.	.	TGTGCCAGCGGAACCCTGAACACTGAAGCTTTCTTT	CASGTLNTEAFF
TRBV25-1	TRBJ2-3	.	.	TGTGCCAGCAGTGATAGGGCCGGGCGGGATACGCAGTATTTT	CASSDRAGRDTQYF
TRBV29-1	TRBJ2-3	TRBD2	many	TGCAGCGTCGAACCTAGCGGTACCACAGATACGCAGTATTTT	CSVEPSGTTDTQYF
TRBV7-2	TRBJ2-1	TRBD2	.	TGTGCCAGCAGCCGGAGACTAGCGGGAGGGGGGTACAATGAGCAGTTCTTC	CASSRRLAGGGYNEQFF
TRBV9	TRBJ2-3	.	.	TGTGCCAGCAGCCCTCCGGACCGGCAGGATACGCAGTATTTT	CASSPPDRQDTQYF
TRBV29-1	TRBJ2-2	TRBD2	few	TGCAGCGTCACGGGGGGTAGCGGGAGTTTGAGCACCGGGGAGCTGTTTTTT	CSVTGGSGSLSTGELFF
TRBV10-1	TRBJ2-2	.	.	TGCGCCAGCAGTGTTGCAGGGTCGGGGGAGCTGTTTTTT	CASSVAGSGELFF
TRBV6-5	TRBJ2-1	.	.	TGTGCCAGCAGTTACTCGAGTACCTCTAGCCATGAGCAGTTCTTC	CASSYSSTSSHEQFF
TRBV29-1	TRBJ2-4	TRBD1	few	TGCAGCGCCCGGAGGGACAGGGGAGGGACGGCCAAAAACATTCAGTACTTC	CSARRDRGGTAKNIQYF
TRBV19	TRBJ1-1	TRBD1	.	TGTGCCAGTAGTATAGGAGACCCAACAGGGGGCACTGAAGCTTTCTTT	CASSIGDPTGGTEAFF
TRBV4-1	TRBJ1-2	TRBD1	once	TGCGCCAGCAGCCAACCCCGGGACAGGGACCGGTATGGCTACACCTTC	CASSQPRDRDRYGYTF
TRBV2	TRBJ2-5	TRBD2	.	TGTGCCAGCAGGCCAGCGACTAGCGTACAGACCCAGTACTTC	CASRPATSVQTQYF
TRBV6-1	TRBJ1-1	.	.	TGTGCCAGCAGCGAGACAGGAATGGGGACCACTGAAGCTTTCTTT	CASSETGMGTTEAFF
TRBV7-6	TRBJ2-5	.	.	TGTGCCAGCAGCCAAGCACAGTGGGAGACCCAGTACTTC	CASSQAQWETQYF
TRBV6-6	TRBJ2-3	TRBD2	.	TGTGCCACCCTACCTAGCGGAAAAGGAGATACGCAGTATTTT	CATLPSGKGDTQYF
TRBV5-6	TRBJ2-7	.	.	TGTGCCAGCAGCTTGGGACGGGGCTCCTACGAGCAGTACTTC	CASSLGRGSYEQYF
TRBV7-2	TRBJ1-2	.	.	TGTGCCAGCAGCACCCTTGTGGGGGTGGCCTATGGCTACACCTTC	CASSTLVGVAYGYTF
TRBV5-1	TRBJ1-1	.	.	TGCGCCAGCAGCTTGGCCCATGGGAGAGGCACTGAAGCTTTCTTT	CASSLAHGRGTEAFF
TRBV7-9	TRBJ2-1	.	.	TGTGCCAGCAGCCCGCGGATCCAAGGCCATGAGCAGTTCTTC	CASSPRIQGHEQFF
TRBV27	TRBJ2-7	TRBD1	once	TGTGCCAGCAGTTATAGTCGACAGGGGACACCTTACGAGCAGTACTTC	CASSYSRQGTPYEQYF
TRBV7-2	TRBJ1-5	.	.	TGTGCCAGCAGCAATAGAGTTGGCGGCAATCAGCCCCAGCATTTT	CASSNRVGGNQPQHF
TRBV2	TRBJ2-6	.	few	TGTGCCAGCAGTGAAGCGCAGGGAACCGGGGCCAACGTCCTGACTTTC	CASSEAQGTGANVLTF
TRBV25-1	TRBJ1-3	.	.	TGTGCCAGCAGCCGGGACACTTACTCTGGAAACACCATATATTTT	CASSRDTYSGNTIYF
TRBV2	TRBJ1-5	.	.	TGTGCCAGCAGTGACCAGGATCAGCCCCAGCATTTT	CASSDQDQPQHF
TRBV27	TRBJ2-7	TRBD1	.	TGTGCCAGCAGCTTAGACAGGGCCTACGAGCAGTACTTC	CASSLDRAYEQYF
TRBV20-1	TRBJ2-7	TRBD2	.	TGCAGCGGACTAGTTGCCTACGAGCAGTACTTC	CSGLVAYEQYF
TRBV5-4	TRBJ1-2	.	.	TGTGCCAGCAGCTCACCGCTGGGGTCTGGGGAAAATGGCTACACCTTC	CASSSPLGSGENGYTF
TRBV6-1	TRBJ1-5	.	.	TGTGCCAGCAGTGAATCTAGAATTGGGCCCCAGCATTTT	CASSESRIGPQHF
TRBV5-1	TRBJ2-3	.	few	TGCGCCAGCAGTGGAGGGGGATACACAGATACGCAGTATTTT	CASSGGGYTDTQYF
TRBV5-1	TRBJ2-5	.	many	TGCGCCAGCAGCACAGGGAGAGGAGGGCAAGAGACCCAGTACTTC	CASSTGRGGQETQYF
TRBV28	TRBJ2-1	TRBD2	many	TGTGCCAGCAGTTCCCCGACCGGGACTAGCTGGTATGAGCAGTTCTTC	CASSSPTGTSWYEQFF
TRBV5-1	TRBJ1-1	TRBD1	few	TGCGCCAGCAGAGGGGACAGGTCTGCTGCTGAAGCTTTCTTT	CASRGDRSAAEAFF
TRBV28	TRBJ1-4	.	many	TGTGCCAGCAGTGGACCAGGGACAACTAATGAAAAACTGTTTTTT	CASSGPGTTNEKLFF
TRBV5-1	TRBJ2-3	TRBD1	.	TGCGCCAGCAGCGCGAACGGCGGGCAGGGGGTTTTCAGTACGCAGTATTTT	CASSANGGQGVFSTQYF
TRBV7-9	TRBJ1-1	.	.	TGTGCCAGCAGCTTAGCGGGGTTCACTGAAGCTTTCTTT	CASSLAGFTEAFF
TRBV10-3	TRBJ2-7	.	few	TGTGCCATCATGGGAGAAACCTACGAGCAGTACTTC	CAIMGETYEQYF
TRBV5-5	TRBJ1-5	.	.	TGTGCCAGCAGCTTGGTAGGGGGTCCAATCAATCAGCCCCAGCATTTT	CASSLVGGPINQPQHF
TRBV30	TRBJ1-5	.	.	TGTGCCTGGAGTGTAGCGGGGGATCAGCCCCAGCATTTT	CAWSVAGDQPQHF
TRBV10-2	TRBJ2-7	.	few	TGCGCCAGCAGTGAGGGGGCGGGGACAGTCTCCGAGCAGTACTTC	CASSEGAGTVSEQYF
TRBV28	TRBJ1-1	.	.	TGTGCCAGCAGTTTACGTAACACTGAAGCTTTCTTT	CASSLRNTEAFF
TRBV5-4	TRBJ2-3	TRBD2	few	TGTGCCAGCAGCTTGGAAGCGGGAGCGAGAGATACGCAGTATTTT	CASSLEAGARDTQYF
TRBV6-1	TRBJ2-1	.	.	TGTGCCAGCACTAGAACCCTCTTGGGTGAGCAGTTCTTC	CASTRTLLGEQFF
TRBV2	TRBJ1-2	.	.	TGTGCCAGCAGGATTGTTATTAACTATGGCTACACCTTC	CASRIVINYGYTF
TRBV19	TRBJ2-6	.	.	TGTGCCAGTAGTCCGAACTCTGGGGCCAACGTCCTGACTTTC	CASSPNSGANVLTF
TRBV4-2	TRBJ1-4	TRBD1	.	TGTGCCAGCGGTCGGGGACAGGGGGATGAAAAACTGTTTTTT	CASGRGQGDEKLFF
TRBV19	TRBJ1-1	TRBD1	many	TGTGCCAGTAGTTGGCAGGGGGCAGATACTGAAGCTTTCTTT	CASSWQGADTEAFF
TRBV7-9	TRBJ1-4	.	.	TGTGCCAGCAGCTATTTGGGGAATAATGAAAAACTGTTTTTT	CASSYLGNNEKLFF
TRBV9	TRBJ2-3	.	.	TGTGCCAGCAGCGTAGGGGTGGGACGTGATACGCAGTATTTT	CASSVGVGRDTQYF
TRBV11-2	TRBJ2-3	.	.	TGTGCCAGCAGCTCCCTGGCCACGAGTGCAGATACGCAGTATTTT	CASSSLATSADTQYF
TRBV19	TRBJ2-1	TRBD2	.	TGTGCCAGTAGTAGGGGACTATACGATGAGCAGTTCTTC	CASSRGLYDEQFF
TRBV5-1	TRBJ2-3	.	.	TGCGCCAGCAGCTTGCTTTCCGGGGCCCCCACAGATACGCAGTATTTT	CASSLLSGAPTDTQYF
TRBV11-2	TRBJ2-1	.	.	TGTGCCAGCAGCTCGAGCGGTTGGTACAATGAGCAGTTCTTC	CASSSSGWYNEQFF
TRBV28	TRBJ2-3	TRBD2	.	TGTGCCAGCAGTTTAACGCGGGAGGTTAATACGCAGTATTTT	CASSLTREVNTQYF
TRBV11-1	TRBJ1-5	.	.	TGTGCCAGCAGCTTAGGAAGCAATCAGCCCCAGCATTTT	CASSLGSNQPQHF
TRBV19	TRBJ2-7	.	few	TGTGCCAGTAGTATCGTTACCGGGTTGCAGCAGTACTTC	CASSIVTGLQQYF